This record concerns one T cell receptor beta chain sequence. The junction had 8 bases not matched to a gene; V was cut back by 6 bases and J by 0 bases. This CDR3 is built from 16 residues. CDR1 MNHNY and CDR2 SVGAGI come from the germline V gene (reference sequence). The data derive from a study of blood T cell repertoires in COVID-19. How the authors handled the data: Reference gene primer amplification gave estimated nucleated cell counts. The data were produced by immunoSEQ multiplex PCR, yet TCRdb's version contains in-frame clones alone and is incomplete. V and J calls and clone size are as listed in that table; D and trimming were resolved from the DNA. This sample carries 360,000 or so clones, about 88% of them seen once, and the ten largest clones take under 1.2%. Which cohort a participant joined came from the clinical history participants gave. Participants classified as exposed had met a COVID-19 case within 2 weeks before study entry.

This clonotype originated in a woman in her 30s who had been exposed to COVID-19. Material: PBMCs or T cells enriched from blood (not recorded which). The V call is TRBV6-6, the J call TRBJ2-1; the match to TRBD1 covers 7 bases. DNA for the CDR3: TGTGCCAGCAGCCTCGGACAGGTTAGCTCCTACAATGAGCAGTTCTTC. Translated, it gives CASSLGQVSSYNEQFF.